This T cell receptor beta chain was obtained from a study of PD-L1 blockade in urothelial cancer. On the study more broadly: Patients previously received 0 to 3 chemotherapy regimens.

Study-wide findings and caveats: Below-median TCR clonality that was measured in pretreatment blood predicted better survival.

From germline, CDR1 is MNHEY and CDR2 SVGAGI. Deletions cut 0 bases from V and 4 bases from J, with 7 bases between. This CDR3 has 15 amino acids. Clones were read by immunoSEQ multiplex PCR, and TCRdb kept only the in-frame ones, dropping some. The top ten hold under 2.5% of the sample, which has tens of thousands of clones, around 86% seen once. This clone was observed a handful of times. The target antigen is unknown. This receptor was identified in a middle-aged man with urothelial cancer. The chain joins TRBV6-5 to TRBJ1-6; the D is unclear. The source was PBMCs, collected around atezolizumab (anti-PD-L1) treatment. This CDR3 reads CASSYSNQYNSPLHF. The CDR3 DNA is TGTGCCAGCAGTTACTCGAACCAGTATAATTCACCCCTCCACTTT.